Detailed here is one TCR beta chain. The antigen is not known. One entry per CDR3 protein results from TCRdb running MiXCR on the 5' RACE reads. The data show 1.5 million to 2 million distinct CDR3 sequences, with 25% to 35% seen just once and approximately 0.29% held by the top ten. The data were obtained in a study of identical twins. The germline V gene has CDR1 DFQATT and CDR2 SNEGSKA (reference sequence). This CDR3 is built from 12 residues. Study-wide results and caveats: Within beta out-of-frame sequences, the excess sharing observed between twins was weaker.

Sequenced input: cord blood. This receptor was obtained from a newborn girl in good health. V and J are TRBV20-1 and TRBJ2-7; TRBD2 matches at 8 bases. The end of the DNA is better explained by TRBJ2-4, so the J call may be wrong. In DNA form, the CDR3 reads TGCAGTACACGGCGGGGGGCGAGCATTCAGTACTTC. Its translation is CSTRRGASIQYF.